What follows are 5 T cell receptor beta chains derived from one specimen sequenced in a study of CD8+ T cells in alopecia areata (dated by TCRdb to the late 2010s). Library generation was performed with the immunoSEQ multiplex PCR assay. RNA was extracted from all samples and reverse transcribed into cDNA as template for TCR sequencing. Imported from immuneACCESS, the table was reduced by TCRdb to in-frame sequences with V and J called. These copies leave out some clones; in studies compared against another copy, an unresolved V gene accounts for under half, and the cause of the remainder is not known. Within this sample are some 120,000 clones, with about 50% of them counted one time only. Roughly a tenth of the sample is in the top ten clones. Specimen: NKG2D-low CD8+ T cells sorted from blood. According to the study, the label for this sample's cell subset or site signals: sorted CD8+ NKG2D-low blood T cells. These receptors all stem from a human donor with alopecia areata.

This clone showed up just a few times. J is TRBJ2-2 and V is TRBV29-1; possible D gene TRBD1, 6 bases. The CDR3 extends over 14 amino acids. Trimming cost V 7 bases and J 3 bases, with 15 bases left between them. The V gene's germline CDR1 is SQVTM and CDR2 ANQGSEA. The DNA of the CDR3 is TGCAGCGCCACCCATACAGGGTACACCGGGGAGCTGTTTTTT. It is translated as CSATHTGYTGELFF.

In nucleotides, the CDR3 is TGCAGCGTTGTAAGAACAGGGGGCTACGAGCAGTACTTC. Residues: CSVVRTGGYEQYF. The gene calls are TRBV29-1 and TRBJ2-5; 8 bases align to TRBD1. The end of the DNA fits TRBJ2-7 better, so the J call may be wrong. Germline V gene sequence: CDR1 SQVTM, CDR2 ANQGSEA. The CDR3 spans 13 residues.

This clone was found a few times. The chain carries TRBV6-5 and TRBJ2-3; TRBD2 aligns across 7 bases. Trimming took 5 bases from V and 11 from J; bases not matched to a gene: 10. The length of the CDR3 is 13 residues. Germline V lookup: CDR1 MNHEY, CDR2 SVGAGI. CDR3 sequence: CASSAGESSGQYF. Written as DNA, the CDR3 is TGTGCCAGCAGTGCGGGGGAGAGCTCTGGGCAGTATTTT.

The chain joins TRBV29-1 to TRBJ2-7; TRBD1 is a possible D gene (5 bases). Germline-derived CDR1 and CDR2 are SQVTM and ANQGSEA. The CDR3 spans 13 residues. Trimming removed 4 bases at V and 3 bases at J, with 13 bases between. In DNA form, the CDR3 reads TGCAGCGTTGGGGCTGGACAAGTCTACGAGCAGTACTTC. Its protein is CSVGAGQVYEQYF.

V and J are TRBV23-1 and TRBJ2-5; D may be TRBD1 or TRBD2 (5 bases each). TRBV23-1 is reported as an ORF; its role is uncertain. The CDR3 length is 18 residues. V was pared by 4 bases and J by 4 bases, with 25 bases between. The DNA of the CDR3 is TGCGCCAGCAGTCCTCGGGACGGAGAATGCAGAACCCGAGAGACCCAGTACTTC. Encoded protein: CASSPRDGECRTRETQYF.